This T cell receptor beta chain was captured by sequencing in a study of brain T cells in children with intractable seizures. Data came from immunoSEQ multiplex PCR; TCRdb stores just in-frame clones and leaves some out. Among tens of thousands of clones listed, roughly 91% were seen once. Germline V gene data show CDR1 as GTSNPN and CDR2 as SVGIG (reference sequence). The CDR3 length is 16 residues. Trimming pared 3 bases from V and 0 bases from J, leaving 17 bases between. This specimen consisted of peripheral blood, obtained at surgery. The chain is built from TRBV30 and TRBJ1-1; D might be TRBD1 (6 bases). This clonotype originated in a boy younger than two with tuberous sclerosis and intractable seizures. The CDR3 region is CAWSLYRVKMNTEAFF. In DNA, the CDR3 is TGTGCCTGGAGCCTATACAGGGTCAAAATGAACACTGAAGCTTTCTTT.